These T cell receptor beta chains were read from a single sample in a study of T-cell reconstitution after alpha-beta-depleted transplantation in children. MiXCR was run by TCRdb on the PCR reads, yielding one entry per CDR3 protein. The sample holds about 610,000 distinct CDR3 sequences, approximately 10% seen once. The sequences come from PBMCs from the stem cell graft donor, collected from the stem cell graft. The receptor set was obtained from a human donor who donated a stem cell graft to a child with acute myeloid leukemia. Both conserved end residues are part of each CDR3. Fields, in order: J gene, clone size, V gene, D gene, CDR3 protein, CDR3 DNA. D genes are given only for firm matches. Only part of the rows carry a size: once, few, many, or a class if the clone is expanded.

J: TRBJ2-4
size: .
V: TRBV30
D: TRBD2
CDR3: CAWTLAGGLNIQYF
DNA: TGTGCCTGGACGCTAGCGGGAGGGCTAAACATTCAGTACTTC

J: TRBJ2-2
size: .
V: TRBV7-9
D: TRBD2
CDR3: CASSSNVGLENTGELFF
DNA: TGTGCCAGCAGCTCAAACGTGGGACTAGAGAACACCGGGGAGCTGTTTTTT

J: TRBJ2-5
size: few
V: TRBV20-1
D: .
CDR3: CSAPPTGETQYF
DNA: TGCAGTGCCCCCCCCACCGGGGAGACCCAGTACTTC

J: TRBJ2-3
size: many
V: TRBV27
D: .
CDR3: CASSRRAADTDTQYF
DNA: TGTGCCAGCAGTCGGAGGGCCGCTGACACAGATACGCAGTATTTT

J: TRBJ1-1
size: few
V: TRBV7-2
D: .
CDR3: CASSREPNTEAFF
DNA: TGTGCCAGCAGCCGAGAACCGAACACTGAAGCTTTCTTT

J: TRBJ2-3
size: few
V: TRBV7-3
D: .
CDR3: CASSFGLSRADTQYF
DNA: TGTGCCAGCAGCTTCGGACTGTCCAGGGCGGATACGCAGTATTTT

J: TRBJ2-2
size: .
V: TRBV29-1
D: .
CDR3: CSVEGWQGPGELFF
DNA: TGCAGCGTTGAAGGTTGGCAGGGTCCCGGGGAGCTGTTTTTT

J: TRBJ2-3
size: .
V: TRBV7-2
D: TRBD2
CDR3: CASSSGTSGNADTQYF
DNA: TGTGCCAGCAGCTCGGGGACTAGCGGGAATGCAGATACGCAGTATTTT

J: TRBJ2-1
size: .
V: TRBV29-1
D: TRBD2
CDR3: CSVEGLAGSEQFF
DNA: TGCAGCGTAGAGGGACTAGCGGGAAGTGAGCAGTTCTTC

J: TRBJ2-7
size: many
V: TRBV6-5
D: .
CDR3: CASSYSASSYEQYF
DNA: TGTGCCAGCAGTTACTCCGCTAGTTCCTACGAGCAGTACTTC

J: TRBJ2-1
size: many
V: TRBV12-3/TRBV12-4
D: .
CDR3: CASTLPGLPYNEQFF
DNA: TGTGCCAGCACCCTGCCGGGACTGCCTTACAATGAGCAGTTCTTC

J: TRBJ2-6
size: few
V: TRBV7-3
D: .
CDR3: CASSRTATGLDSGANVLTF
DNA: TGTGCCAGCAGCCGGACGGCGACAGGTCTAGACTCTGGGGCCAACGTCCTGACTTTC

J: TRBJ2-1
size: .
V: TRBV5-5
D: TRBD2
CDR3: CASSAGLADYNEQFF
DNA: TGTGCCAGCAGCGCCGGACTAGCGGACTACAATGAGCAGTTCTTC

J: TRBJ2-7
size: many
V: TRBV12-3/TRBV12-4
D: TRBD1
CDR3: CASSEQGANPQYF
DNA: TGTGCCAGCAGCGAACAGGGGGCCAACCCCCAGTACTTC

J: TRBJ2-5
size: few
V: TRBV4-1
D: .
CDR3: CASSQAPRGETQYF
DNA: TGCGCCAGCAGCCAAGCCCCACGGGGAGAGACCCAGTACTTC